Each of the 24 T cell receptor beta chains below was sequenced from the same sample in a study of beta chain features in type 1 diabetes. Study conclusions and caveats: Across all four CD4+ subsets, people with type 1 diabetes showed modestly shorter TCRB CDR3s.

Expressed TCRB transcripts were sequenced because the entire RNA isolate underwent reverse transcription. Sequencing was performed with immunoSEQ multiplex PCR; in TCRdb, only in-frame clones are kept and a portion is missing. The sample contains roughly 400,000 clones, over 8.5% of which appear only once. What these receptors recognize is not known. The sample taken for sequencing was central memory CD4+ T cells from blood. The receptor source for this set is a man aged 25 to 45 with type 1 diabetes.

This clone has ten or more counts. The J gene is TRBJ1-4, the V gene TRBV4-3; D is ambiguous. Trimming took off 1 base at V and 6 bases at J, with 12 bases between the two ends. The CDR3 has 15 residues. Germline V CDR1 and CDR2: LGHNA, YSLEER. Here the CDR3 DNA reads TGCGCCAGCAGCCAAGGCGGCGGGAAAGATGAAAAACTGTTTTTT. Residues: CASSQGGGKDEKLFF.

The rearrangement links TRBV6-5 to TRBJ1-1, with TRBD1 matching over 7 bases. The CDR3 loop spans 14 amino acids. J gave up 3 bases and V 6 bases, and 7 bases lay outside the gene matches. Germline CDR1 is MNHEY and CDR2 is SVGAGI. The CDR3 DNA reads TGTGCCAGCAGATCGACAGGGATTTACACTGAAGCTTTCTTT. Residues: CASRSTGIYTEAFF.

The CDR3 is CASTRQDVNTEAFF. For the CDR3, the DNA is TGCGCCAGCACCCGACAGGATGTGAACACTGAAGCTTTCTTT. This sequence joins TRBV5-1 and TRBJ1-1, with a possible D match to TRBD1 (6 bases). This CDR3 region has 14 residues. The germline CDR1 and CDR2 sequences are SGHRS and YFSETQ. V lost 6 bases and J lost 0, with 12 bases in between.

The rearrangement links TRBV5-1 to TRBJ2-1, with TRBD1 matching over 8 bases. The CDR3 contains 16 residues. CDR1 SGHRS and CDR2 YFSETQ come from the germline V gene. V lost 2 bases to trimming and J lost 7 bases; unmatched junction nucleotides: 11. The CDR3 protein is CASSLRGQGLVNEQFF. CDR3 bases: TGCGCCAGCAGCTTACGCGGACAGGGTTTGGTGAATGAGCAGTTCTTC.

The gene calls are TRBV5-1 and TRBJ2-5; D might be TRBD2 (5 bases). The CDR3 has 14 amino acids. Germline CDR1 and CDR2: SGHRS and YFSETQ. With 4 bases removed from V and 0 bases from J, the gap between germline ends came to 10 bases. CDR3 region: CASSQLGYQETQYF. The CDR3 DNA sequence: TGCGCCAGCAGCCAACTAGGGTACCAAGAGACCCAGTACTTC. The complete variable domain, with remaining parts taken from reference TRBV5-1 and TRBJ2-5, reads KAGVTQTPRYLIKTRGQQVTLSCSPISGHRSVSWYQQTPGQGLQFLFEYFSETQRNKGNFPGRFSGRQFSNSRSEMNVSTLELGDSALYLCASSQLGYQETQYFGPGTRLLVL.

This clone was seen more than once but under ten times. The rearrangement joins TRBV28 to TRBJ2-2; 11 bases line up with TRBD2. The CDR3 totals 17 residues. J gave up 4 bases and V 6 bases, and 10 bases lay outside the gene matches. Germline V gene data show CDR1 as MDHEN and CDR2 as SYDVKM. CDR3 sequence reads: CASSPTSGAWGTGELFF. In DNA, the CDR3 is TGTGCCAGCAGCCCGACTAGCGGGGCTTGGGGCACCGGGGAGCTGTTTTTT. The full variable domain, in which reference TRBV28 and TRBJ2-2 provide the parts outside the CDR3, is DVKVTQSSRYLVKRTGEKVFLECVQDMDHENMFWYRQDPGLGLRLIYFSYDVKMKEKGDIPEGYSVSREKKERFSLILESASTNQTSMYLCASSPTSGAWGTGELFFGEGSRLTVL.

This clone has a handful of counts. This chain uses TRBV7-2 with TRBJ1-5, with 7 nucleotides matching TRBD1. The ends lost 5 bases at V and 1 base at J; junction bases unmatched: 5. Germline lookup yields CDR1 SGHTA and CDR2 FQGNSA. This CDR3 region has 15 residues. The CDR3 nucleotides read TGTGCCAGCAGCCCAAAACAGGGGAGCAATCAGCCCCAGCATTTT. It encodes CASSPKQGSNQPQHF.

J is TRBJ2-7 and V is TRBV28, with 9 positions matching TRBD2. Looked up from germline, CDR1 is MDHEN and CDR2 is SYDVKM. This CDR3 comprises 13 residues. Losses at the gene ends were 9 bases for V and 1 base for J; bases not matched to a gene: 4. The CDR3 region is CASLTSGSYEQYF. CDR3 DNA: TGTGCCAGTCTGACTAGCGGTTCCTACGAGCAGTACTTC.

This clone occurred a few times. The genes are TRBV6-5 and TRBJ1-2, with 8 bases that match TRBD1. Germline V gene sequence: CDR1 MNHEY, CDR2 SVGAGI. Germline trimming cut 2 bases from V and 2 bases from J; bases unmatched to any gene: 4. The CDR3 has 15 amino acids. Here the CDR3 DNA reads TGTGCCAGCAGTTACAAGCAGGGGGCGAACTATGGCTACACCTTC. This sequence encodes CASSYKQGANYGYTF.

CDR3 coding DNA: TGTGCCAGCAGCTTAGCTGCGACAGCGACCTTCTCTGGGGCCAACGTCCTGACTTTC. The encoded protein is CASSLAATATFSGANVLTF. This chain links TRBV7-3 with TRBJ2-6, with D possibly being TRBD1 (5 bases). Trimming shortened V by 2 bases and J by 0 bases, and 17 bases separated the two germline ends. The germline V gene encodes CDR1 SGHTA and CDR2 FQGTGA. The CDR3 runs to 19 residues. The variable domain in full, completed from reference TRBV7-3 and TRBJ2-6, reads GAGVSQTPSNKVTEKGKYVELRCDPISGHTALYWYRQSLGQGPEFLIYFQGTGAADDSGLPNDRFFAVRPEGSVSTLKIQRTERGDSAVYLCASSLAATATFSGANVLTFGAGSRLTVL.

This chain links TRBV10-3 with TRBJ1-3, with 10 bases fitting TRBD1. CDR3 size: 17 residues. V gave up 2 bases and J gave up 4 bases; unmatched junction bases: 8. Germline V gene data show CDR1 as ENHRY and CDR2 as SYGVKD. The DNA for the CDR3 is TGTGCCATCAGTGAGGACCCGACAGGGGGCAGCGGAAACACCATATATTTT. Protein sequence: CAISEDPTGGSGNTIYF.

This clone was detected only a few times. This chain joins TRBV5-1 and TRBJ2-2; 8 bases map to TRBD2. The junction had 3 bases not matched to a gene; V was cut back by 3 bases and J by 8 bases. The CDR3 loop spans 13 amino acids. Per the germline V gene, CDR1 is SGHRS and CDR2 is YFSETQ. CDR3 sequence: CASSSEREGELFF. The CDR3 DNA reads as TGCGCCAGCAGCTCGGAGCGGGAGGGGGAGCTGTTTTTT.

The V gene is TRBV10-3, the J gene TRBJ1-5, with D perhaps matching TRBD1 (6 bases). There are 14 residues in the CDR3. The V end lost 5 bases, the J end lost 1 base, and 9 bases lay between the germline ends. CDR1 and CDR2 from the germline V gene are ENHRY and SYGVKD. CDR3 sequence reads: CAISLGGSNQPQHF. DNA of the CDR3: TGTGCCATCAGTTTAGGGGGGAGCAATCAGCCCCAGCATTTT.

This clone showed up just a few times. The rearrangement joins TRBV7-9 to TRBJ2-3; D uncertain. The CDR3 loop spans 15 amino acids. Trimming removed 2 bases from V and 1 base from J, with 10 bases in between. Germline V gene lookup returns CDR1 SEHNR and CDR2 FQNEAQ (reference sequence). CDR3 protein: CASSLSPLGTDTQYF. The DNA for the CDR3 is TGTGCCAGCAGCTTAAGTCCCCTGGGCACAGATACGCAGTATTTT.

The gene calls are TRBV9 and TRBJ2-7; TRBD1 matches 7 bases. The CDR3 has 15 amino acids. Germline V gene sequence: CDR1 SGDLS, CDR2 YYNGEE. J was trimmed by 4 bases and V by 0 bases; bases with no gene match: 7. This chain's CDR3 is CASSVEDRPAYEQYF. CDR3 bases: TGTGCCAGCAGCGTAGAGGACAGGCCCGCTTACGAGCAGTACTTC.

This clone was found a few times. CDR3 DNA: TGTGCCAGCAGTGACGGGGACAGAATAGCCAAAAACATTCAGTACTTC. Protein: CASSDGDRIAKNIQYF. The chain joins TRBV2 to TRBJ2-4, with 7 positions matching TRBD1. Germline V gene data show CDR1 as SNHLY and CDR2 as FYNNEI. The length of the CDR3 is 16 residues. J lost 0 bases, V lost 3 bases, and 5 bases had no gene match.

This clone was recorded a few times. The chain uses TRBV2 and TRBJ1-5; TRBD1 is a possible D gene (5 bases). Germline CDR1 and CDR2: SNHLY and FYNNEI. V lost 6 bases and J lost 4, with 16 bases in between. The CDR3 contains 15 residues. CDR3 sequence: CASSVGTGRNQPQHF. In DNA, the CDR3 is TGTGCCAGCAGCGTCGGGACTGGTCGAAATCAGCCCCAGCATTTT.

The chain recombines TRBV6-5 with TRBJ2-7; 7 nucleotides line up with TRBD2. There are 15 residues in the CDR3. Germline CDR1 and CDR2: MNHEY and SVGAGI. Trimming removed 0 bases from V and 2 bases from J; junction bases left unmatched: 4. The CDR3 DNA sequence: TGTGCCAGCAGTTACTCGACTAGCTCCCCCTACGAGCAGTACTTC. Translation: CASSYSTSSPYEQYF.

This chain joins TRBV4-1 and TRBJ1-2; TRBD1 might be the D (6 bases). Between the trimmed V and J ends, which lost 4 bases and 3 bases, there was a span of 12 bases. The CDR3 is 14 amino acids. CDR1 is MGHRA, CDR2 YSYEKL, per germline. CDR3 nucleotides: TGCGCCAGCAGCCTAGAGAGGGGGGACTATGGCTACACCTTC. Translated: CASSLERGDYGYTF.

This clone was counted ten times or more. This chain uses TRBV5-8 with TRBJ2-5, with D unresolved. CDR3 length: 15 residues. Germline V CDR1 and CDR2: SGHTS, YDEGEE. Trimming took 6 bases from V and 5 from J, leaving 20 bases between them. The CDR3 reads CASTPGIASDETQYF. In DNA, the CDR3 is TGTGCCAGCACCCCTGGTATAGCCAGCGACGAGACCCAGTACTTC.

This clone has more than one count but fewer than ten. V gene TRBV6-6 combines with J gene TRBJ2-7; no definite D call. Trimming removed 8 bases at V and 2 bases at J, with 13 bases between. Per the germline V gene, CDR1 is MNHNY and CDR2 is SVGAGI (reference sequence). The CDR3 is 13 amino acids. The CDR3 DNA follows: TGTGCCAGCCTTGTTTTTAAGCCCTACGAGCAGTACTTC. Translating gives CASLVFKPYEQYF.

This chain links TRBV6-1 with TRBJ1-2; D is uncertain. Germline V gives CDR1 MNHNS, CDR2 SASEGT. V was trimmed by 1 base and J by 4 bases, leaving 16 bases between them. This CDR3 spans 16 amino acids. CDR3 residues: CASSEDLWASTYGYTF. CDR3 bases: TGTGCCAGCAGTGAAGATTTGTGGGCCAGTACCTATGGCTACACCTTC.

This clone was seen more than once but under ten times. The chain has TRBV27 and TRBJ2-3; no reliable D call. This CDR3 region has 17 residues. Trimming pared 6 bases from V and 6 bases from J, leaving 25 bases between. Germline V gene data show CDR1 as MNHEY and CDR2 as SMNVEV (reference sequence). The CDR3 protein is CASSRRSVPGVLDTQYF. In DNA, the CDR3 is TGTGCCAGCAGCCGCCGGTCCGTACCGGGCGTTTTGGATACGCAGTATTTT.

This clone came up once. The chain couples TRBV15 to TRBJ2-5, with TRBD1 identical over 7 bases. The last part of the DNA fits TRBJ2-7 better; the J call may be wrong. Germline V gives CDR1 LNHNV, CDR2 YYDKDF (reference sequence). The CDR3 has 13 residues. The CDR3 here is CATRRDSAYEQYF. The CDR3 DNA is TGTGCCACCAGACGGGACAGTGCCTACGAGCAGTACTTC.